A single sample is the source of the 27 T cell receptor beta chains below, sequenced in a study of T cell changes during pregnancy in multiple sclerosis. Sequencing used immunoSEQ multiplex PCR; TCRdb keeps in-frame clones, though not all of them. The data show 70,000 to 90,000 clones, with roughly 95% seen just once and 0.75% held by the top ten. Here the sequenced sample was peripheral blood, taken in the second trimester of pregnancy. These receptors were taken from a female donor in good health, enrolled as a control in a pregnancy study.

This rearrangement joins TRBV5-4 to TRBJ2-5; TRBD1 matches 8 bases. The assigned J gene may be wrong: the sequence end matches TRBJ2-7 better. This CDR3 contains 14 residues. The germline CDR1 and CDR2 sequences are SGHNT and YYREEE (reference sequence). In DNA, the CDR3 is TGTGCCAGCAGCCTTGGACAGGGACCCGGCGAGCAGTACTTC. Encoded protein: CASSLGQGPGEQYF.

The V and J genes are TRBV6-5 and TRBJ1-2; 10 positions agree with TRBD1. CDR1 is MNHEY and CDR2 is SVGAGI in the germline V gene. The CDR3 extends over 16 amino acids. V lost 0 bases, J lost 5 bases, and 6 bases stayed unmatched. CDR3 sequence (DNA): TGTGCCAGCAGTTACTCGAGGGACAGGGGTTCGTATGGCTACACCTTC. Translation: CASSYSRDRGSYGYTF.

This chain joins TRBV2 and TRBJ2-2, with TRBD1 matching over 10 bases. The CDR3 consists of 18 residues. With 2 bases clipped from V and 0 bases from J, the junction kept 6 bases outside the gene matches. The germline CDR1 and CDR2 sequences are SNHLY and FYNNEI. CDR3 residues: CASSEPTGGRANTGELFF. The DNA of the CDR3 is TGTGCCAGCAGTGAACCGACAGGGGGCAGAGCGAACACCGGGGAGCTGTTTTTT.

This clone has just one count. The V and J genes are TRBV11-3 and TRBJ1-2; D remains unclear. The V gene lost 2 bases and the J gene lost 3 bases, with 7 bases spanning the gap. The CDR3 spans 13 residues. The V gene's germline CDR1 is SGHNT and CDR2 YENEEA. The chain's CDR3 is CASSLREYYGYTF. DNA of the CDR3: TGTGCCAGCAGCTTAAGGGAGTACTATGGCTACACCTTC. The full variable domain, in which reference TRBV11-3 and TRBJ1-2 provide the parts outside the CDR3, is EAGVVQSPRYKIIEKKQPVAFWCNPISGHNTLYWYLQNLGQGPELLIRYENEEAVDDSQLPKDRFSAERLKGVDSTLKIQPAELGDSAVYLCASSLREYYGYTFGSGTRLTVV.

V and J are TRBV11-2 and TRBJ1-2, with D tentatively TRBD1 (5 bases). The CDR3 has 14 amino acids. CDR1 and CDR2 from the germline V gene are SGHAT and FQNNGV. The V and J ends lost 8 bases and 4 bases respectively, with 17 bases between them. DNA of the CDR3: TGTGCCAGCTCCCCGGTGGGGGGTGCCTATGGCTACACCTTC. Translation: CASSPVGGAYGYTF. Using reference TRBV11-2 and TRBJ1-2 for the parts outside the CDR3, the full variable domain is EAGVAQSPRYKIIEKRQSVAFWCNPISGHATLYWYQQILGQGPKLLIQFQNNGVVDDSQLPKDRFSAERLKGVDSTLKIQPAKLEDSAVYLCASSPVGGAYGYTFGSGTRLTVV.

The V gene is TRBV9, the J gene TRBJ2-3, with D hard to call. This CDR3 is 16 amino acids long. Germline V gives CDR1 SGDLS, CDR2 YYNGEE. V lost 0 bases and J 5 bases, leaving 16 bases between the germline ends. CDR3 nucleotides: TGTGCCAGCAGCGTAGGAGACTTCGCTTTGAGAGATACGCAGTATTTT. It specifies CASSVGDFALRDTQYF.

The table lists this clone with a count of one. The chain carries TRBV11-3 and TRBJ2-3, with TRBD2 matching 10 bases. Germline V CDR1 and CDR2: SGHNT, YENEEA. V lost 5 bases and J lost 6; bases outside the gene matches: 5. There are 14 residues in the CDR3. CDR3 sequence (DNA): TGTGCCAGCAGCCCCGGGACTAGCGCCGATACGCAGTATTTT. Translating it yields CASSPGTSADTQYF. Full variable domain (rest looked up from reference TRBV11-3 and TRBJ2-3): EAGVVQSPRYKIIEKKQPVAFWCNPISGHNTLYWYLQNLGQGPELLIRYENEEAVDDSQLPKDRFSAERLKGVDSTLKIQPAELGDSAVYLCASSPGTSADTQYFGPGTRLTVL.

CDR3 sequence reads: CASSITGTSGNTIYF. The DNA of the CDR3 is TGTGCCAGTAGTATTACAGGGACCTCTGGAAACACCATATATTTT. V and J are TRBV19 and TRBJ1-3; D is possibly TRBD1 (6 bases). This CDR3 has 15 residues. Trimming removed 3 bases at V and 0 bases at J, with 9 bases between. Germline-derived CDR1 and CDR2 are LNHDA and SQIVND (reference sequence).

The V call is TRBV7-2, the J call TRBJ2-1; 8 bases line up with TRBD2. Germline trimming cut 1 base from V and 6 bases from J; bases unmatched to any gene: 5. Germline-derived CDR1 and CDR2 are SGHTA and FQGNSA. The CDR3 runs 15 residues. The CDR3 sequence is CASSLGLAGPNEQFF. DNA of the CDR3: TGTGCCAGCAGCTTAGGCCTAGCGGGTCCCAATGAGCAGTTCTTC.

This clone was detected once. The chain uses TRBV4-3 and TRBJ2-7; perhaps TRBD2 as D (7 bases). CDR1 LGHNA and CDR2 YSLEER come from the germline V gene. V lost 0 bases and J 2 bases, leaving 11 bases between the germline ends. The CDR3 has 15 residues. CDR3: CASSQDGGAPYEQYF. DNA for the CDR3: TGCGCCAGCAGCCAAGATGGGGGGGCACCCTACGAGCAGTACTTC.

The V gene is TRBV14, the J gene TRBJ1-1, with TRBD1 matching 7 bases. The CDR3 loop spans 15 amino acids. Unmatched junction bases numbered 11, after V lost 4 bases and J lost 6 bases. CDR1 and CDR2 from the germline V gene are SGHDN and FVKESK. The chain's CDR3 is CASSLTGNTPAEAFF. CDR3 nucleotide sequence: TGTGCCAGCAGCCTGACAGGGAACACCCCTGCTGAAGCTTTCTTT.

The chain links TRBV7-6 to TRBJ1-6; 12 bases are shared with TRBD1. V gave up 4 bases and J gave up 1 base; unmatched junction bases: 5. CDR3 size: 18 residues. CDR1 and CDR2 from the germline V gene are SGHVS and FNYEAQ. The CDR3 region has the DNA TGTGCCAGCAGCTCCCAGGGACAGGGGGCGTCCTATAATTCACCCCTCCACTTT. Translated, it gives CASSSQGQGASYNSPLHF.

The chain has TRBV19 and TRBJ2-2; D is ambiguous. V lost 1 base, J lost 3 bases, and 6 bases lay in between. Germline CDR1 LNHDA, CDR2 SQIVND (reference sequence). CDR3 size: 14 residues. The DNA of the CDR3 is TGTGCCAGTAGTATAGGACTGGACACCGGGGAGCTGTTTTTT. Protein: CASSIGLDTGELFF. Drawing the rest from reference TRBV19 and TRBJ2-2, the complete variable domain is DGGITQSPKYLFRKEGQNVTLSCEQNLNHDAMYWYRQDPGQGLRLIYYSQIVNDFQKGDIAEGYSVSREKKESFPLTVTSAQKNPTAFYLCASSIGLDTGELFFGEGSRLTVL.

V and J are TRBV7-9 and TRBJ2-3, with TRBD2 identical over 7 bases. The CDR3 spans 17 residues. Germline trimming cut 2 bases from V and 0 bases from J; bases unmatched to any gene: 8. CDR1 and CDR2 from the germline V gene are SEHNR and FQNEAQ (reference sequence). The CDR3 protein is CASSLFTARGSTDTQYF. CDR3 DNA sequence: TGTGCCAGCAGCTTATTTACAGCGCGGGGGAGCACAGATACGCAGTATTTT.

V usage is TRBV6-6 and J usage is TRBJ2-2; 10 bases agree with TRBD2. The CDR3 has 15 residues. V shed 2 bases and J 4 bases; nucleotides not matched to a gene: 1. CDR1 and CDR2 (germline): MNHNY, SVGAGI (reference sequence). The CDR3 DNA sequence: TGTGCCAGCAGTTACAAGCGGGGGGGCACCGGGGAGCTGTTTTTT. Translating gives CASSYKRGGTGELFF.

The V gene is TRBV2, the J gene TRBJ2-2, with D uncertain. This CDR3 is 14 amino acids long. The germline V gene has CDR1 SNHLY and CDR2 FYNNEI. V was cut by 4 bases and J by 4 bases, with 10 bases left in between. Here the CDR3 reads CASSAQTITGELFF. CDR3 DNA: TGTGCCAGCAGTGCACAGACCATCACCGGGGAGCTGTTTTTT.

The gene calls are TRBV14 and TRBJ1-5; TRBD1 is a possible D gene (5 bases). The length of the CDR3 is 15 residues. Per the germline V gene, CDR1 is SGHDN and CDR2 is FVKESK. Deletions cut 1 base from V and 6 bases from J, with 13 bases between. CDR3 nucleotide sequence: TGTGCCAGCAGCCAAGTAGCGGGTGACAGTCAGCCCCAGCATTTT. It translates to CASSQVAGDSQPQHF.

As concerns this clone: Germline is not matched at one junction end, which may reflect a read error. This sequence joins TRBV20-1 and TRBJ1-2, with a possible D match to TRBD1 (6 bases). Germline V lookup: CDR1 DFQATT, CDR2 SNEGSKA (reference sequence). CDR3 length equals 10 residues. In DNA form, the CDR3 reads TGCAGTGCTAGGTTAGGGACATATTCCTTC. It codes for CSARLGTYSF.

The chain joins TRBV5-6 to TRBJ1-2; no clear D. Germline values: CDR1 SGHDT, CDR2 YYEEEE. Trimming cost V 2 bases and J 8 bases, with 19 bases left between them. This CDR3 comprises 15 residues. For the CDR3, the DNA is TGTGCCAGCAGCTTCCTCACAGAATCCCTTTGGGGCTACACCTTC. Protein product: CASSFLTESLWGYTF.

The rearrangement uses TRBV4-3 and TRBJ1-2, with 11 nucleotides matching TRBD1. Germline V gene lookup returns CDR1 LGHNA and CDR2 YSLEER. The CDR3 has 15 residues. The V and J ends lost 3 bases and 3 bases, in that order; junction bases with no gene match: 3. The CDR3, as DNA: TGCGCCAGCAGCCAGGGACAGGGGGTTTACTATGGCTACACCTTC. Translating gives CASSQGQGVYYGYTF.

CDR3 region: CAWDPGQYADTQYF. The CDR3 coding sequence is TGTGCCTGGGACCCGGGACAGTATGCAGATACGCAGTATTTT. The chain joins TRBV30 to TRBJ2-3; 7 positions match TRBD1. The CDR3 runs to 14 residues. CDR1 and CDR2 from the germline V gene are GTSNPN and SVGIG (reference sequence). The ends lost 5 bases at V and 4 bases at J; junction bases unmatched: 9.

In its sample, this clone was seen once. This chain uses TRBV19 with TRBJ2-2; D is uncertain. There are 14 residues in the CDR3. V lost 7 bases and J lost 0, with 9 bases in between. Germline V gives CDR1 LNHDA, CDR2 SQIVND (reference sequence). CDR3 coding DNA: TGTGCCAGTACCGTGGGCGCGAACACCGGGGAGCTGTTTTTT. It is translated as CASTVGANTGELFF.

The chain recombines TRBV6-1 with TRBJ1-1; D gene unclear. CDR3 length: 13 residues. From germline, CDR1 is MNHNS and CDR2 SASEGT. V was clipped by 2 bases and J by 0 bases, with 4 bases between them. CDR3 DNA sequence: TGTGCCAGCAGTGAATCGTTGAACACTGAAGCTTTCTTT. Translated, it gives CASSESLNTEAFF.

The CDR3 reads CASSLSWDTYEQYF. CDR3 sequence (DNA): TGTGCCAGCAGTTTAAGCTGGGACACCTACGAGCAGTACTTC. V and J are TRBV27 and TRBJ2-7; D may be TRBD1 (6 bases). The V end lost 2 bases, the J end lost 2 bases, and 10 bases lay between the germline ends. The CDR3 extends over 14 amino acids. Germline V gene data show CDR1 as MNHEY and CDR2 as SMNVEV (reference sequence).

The rearrangement uses TRBV11-2 and TRBJ2-5; D is uncertain. Trimming stripped 4 bases from V and 5 bases from J, with 8 bases between. The CDR3 has 12 residues. Germline V CDR1 and CDR2: SGHAT, FQNNGV. CDR3 protein: CASSSRRETQYF. Written as DNA, the CDR3 is TGTGCCAGCAGCTCGCGCCGGGAGACCCAGTACTTC.

The chain employs TRBV14 and TRBJ2-5, with 10 bases aligning to TRBD1. Germline V lookup: CDR1 SGHDN, CDR2 FVKESK. V shed 0 bases, J shed 3 bases, and the junction held 10 bases outside the gene matches. This CDR3 comprises 18 residues. The CDR3 reads CASSQDWDRGPEKETQYF. The CDR3 nucleotides read TGTGCCAGCAGCCAAGATTGGGACAGGGGCCCGGAGAAAGAGACCCAGTACTTC.

This clone was picked up one time. This chain uses TRBV7-2 with TRBJ2-1, with 8 positions matching TRBD2. After removal of 1 base from V and 9 bases from J, the junction contained 17 bases not matched to a gene. The germline gives CDR1 SGHTA, CDR2 FQGNSA. There are 18 residues in the CDR3. The CDR3 sequence is CASSLDPVGAGGRGEQFF. The CDR3 coding sequence is TGTGCCAGCAGCTTAGACCCCGTGGGGGCGGGGGGAAGGGGTGAGCAGTTCTTC.